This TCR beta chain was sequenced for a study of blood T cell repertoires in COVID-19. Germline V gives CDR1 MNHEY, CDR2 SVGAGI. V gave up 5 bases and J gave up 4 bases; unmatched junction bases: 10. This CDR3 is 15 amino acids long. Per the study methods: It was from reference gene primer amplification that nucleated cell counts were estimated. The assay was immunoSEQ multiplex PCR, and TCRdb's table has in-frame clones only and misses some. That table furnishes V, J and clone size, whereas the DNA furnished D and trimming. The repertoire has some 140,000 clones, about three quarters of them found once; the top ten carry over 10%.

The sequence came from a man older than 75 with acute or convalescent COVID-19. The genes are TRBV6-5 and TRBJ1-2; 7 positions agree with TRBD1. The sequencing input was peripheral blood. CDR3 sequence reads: CASSKKTGLGYGYTF. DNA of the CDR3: TGTGCCAGCAGTAAGAAGACAGGGTTGGGCTATGGCTACACCTTC.